This passage covers 20 T cell receptor beta chains from one sample sequenced in a study of T cell responses to AZD1222 COVID-19 vaccine. Profiling relied on immunoSEQ multiplex PCR, and the TCRdb table lists in-frame clones only, not all of them. This table holds around 140,000 clones, approximately 87% found once. The sample here was peripheral blood, taken 28 days after the second AZD1222 dose. Receptors were obtained from an adult who received the AZD1222 COVID-19 vaccine.

This clone was counted only a few times. This chain connects TRBV25-1 to TRBJ2-5; possibly TRBD2 for D (6 bases). Trimming cost V 11 bases and J 1 base, with 8 bases left between them. CDR1 and CDR2 (germline): MGHDK, SYGVNS. The CDR3 has 11 residues. The CDR3 sequence is CAVGGQETQYF. CDR3 DNA: TGTGCCGTCGGGGGCCAAGAGACCCAGTACTTC.

This clone was seen a handful of times. The chain joins TRBV10-3 to TRBJ2-1; 11 positions agree with TRBD2. CDR3 size: 16 residues. V lost 8 bases, J lost 0 bases, and 6 bases stayed unmatched. Germline CDR1 and CDR2: ENHRY and SYGVKD. CDR3 region: CAIGGLAASSYNEQFF. The CDR3 DNA reads as TGTGCCATCGGGGGACTAGCGGCGTCCTCCTACAATGAGCAGTTCTTC.

V and J are TRBV7-2 and TRBJ1-1; D ambiguous. CDR3 length: 15 amino acids. Trimming left V 1 base short and J 0 bases short, with 9 bases between. Looked up from germline, CDR1 is SGHTA and CDR2 is FQGNSA. In nucleotides, the CDR3 is TGTGCCAGCAGCTTAGGGAACCTGATGAACACTGAAGCTTTCTTT. This sequence encodes CASSLGNLMNTEAFF.

The CDR3 loop reads CASRNGAGTVHEQFF. For the CDR3, the DNA is TGTGCCAGCAGGAATGGAGCGGGGACGGTCCATGAGCAGTTCTTC. The V and J genes are TRBV6-5 and TRBJ2-1; 7 bases agree with TRBD2. Unmatched junction bases numbered 13, after V lost 6 bases and J lost 8 bases. Germline-derived CDR1 and CDR2 are MNHEY and SVGAGI. This CDR3 comprises 15 residues.

The chain couples TRBV6-5 to TRBJ1-2; 7 bases fit TRBD1. The CDR3 sequence is 12 residues long. V dropped 9 bases and J dropped 2; count of bases not matched to a gene: 3. Germline-derived CDR1 and CDR2 are MNHEY and SVGAGI. CDR3 region: CASQQGNYGYTF. The CDR3 nucleotides read TGTGCCAGTCAACAGGGGAACTATGGCTACACCTTC.

The chain joins TRBV6-6 to TRBJ2-7; 13 bases are a match to TRBD2. Trimming at V came to 2 bases and at J to 5 bases, leaving 6 bases not matched to a gene. The CDR3 length is 16 residues. Germline V lookup: CDR1 MNHNY, CDR2 SVGAGI (reference sequence). The CDR3 DNA sequence: TGTGCCAGCAGTTACGGACTAGCGGGAGTCGTAGACGAGCAGTACTTC. Amino acids: CASSYGLAGVVDEQYF.

The count of this clone is one. The chain has TRBV30 and TRBJ1-5; 7 bases agree with TRBD1. V lost 4 bases and J lost 7; bases outside the gene matches: 4. Germline CDR1 and CDR2: GTSNPN and SVGIG (reference sequence). This CDR3 is 12 amino acids long. This CDR3 reads CAWTQGKQPQHF. CDR3 DNA: TGTGCCTGGACACAGGGGAAACAGCCCCAGCATTTT.

This clone occurred once. V usage is TRBV6-5 and J usage is TRBJ1-6; D might be TRBD1 (6 bases). Trimming removed 4 bases at V and 10 bases at J, with 14 bases between. This CDR3 spans 14 amino acids. Germline CDR1 and CDR2: MNHEY and SVGAGI. The CDR3 is CASSSSQGQSPLHF. DNA of the CDR3: TGTGCCAGCAGTTCTTCACAGGGCCAATCACCCCTCCACTTT.

J is TRBJ1-4 and V is TRBV3-1 (or the pseudogene TRBV3-2); D is perhaps TRBD1 (6 bases). Germline V gene lookup returns CDR1 LGHDT and CDR2 YNNKEL (reference sequence). This CDR3 has 15 amino acids. The V and J ends lost 1 base and 11 bases respectively, with 17 bases between them. CDR3 amino acids: CASSQVTGTMGKLFF. As DNA, the CDR3 is TGTGCCAGCAGCCAAGTAACAGGGACTATGGGGAAACTGTTTTTT.

V and J are TRBV14 and TRBJ1-1, with 7 bases matching TRBD1. Germline V gives CDR1 SGHDN, CDR2 FVKESK. The V and J ends lost 1 base and 10 bases, in that order; junction bases with no gene match: 6. The length of the CDR3 is 13 residues. CDR3 DNA: TGTGCCAGCAGCCAAGGAAGGAGGGGGCCAGCTTTCTTT. Amino acids: CASSQGRRGPAFF.

The gene calls are TRBV15 and TRBJ2-2, with D possibly TRBD2 on 5 matching bases. CDR1 and CDR2 from the germline V gene are LNHNV and YYDKDF (reference sequence). V was trimmed by 6 bases and J by 8 bases, leaving 10 bases between them. This CDR3 is 12 amino acids long. The CDR3 DNA sequence: TGTGCCACCAGTACTAGGTCAGGGGAGCTGTTTTTT. Protein: CATSTRSGELFF.

The chain carries TRBV3-1 (or the pseudogene TRBV3-2) and TRBJ2-3; TRBD2 agrees at 9 bases. V lost 0 bases, J lost 2 bases, and 15 bases stayed unmatched. CDR1 and CDR2 (germline): LGHDT, YNNKEL (reference sequence). This CDR3 is built from 20 residues. CDR3 bases: TGTGCCAGCAGCCAAGAAGGTGAATGGGTAGCGGGGGCCCCCACAGATACGCAGTATTTT. Translating gives CASSQEGEWVAGAPTDTQYF.

This chain connects TRBV11-2 to TRBJ2-5; D is perhaps TRBD2 (5 bases). Trimming took 0 bases from V and 3 from J, leaving 11 bases between them. CDR1 is SGHAT, CDR2 FQNNGV, per germline. There are 15 residues in the CDR3. In nucleotides, the CDR3 is TGTGCCAGCAGCTTAGAGAGGCCGGGAAAAGAGACCCAGTACTTC. Translating it yields CASSLERPGKETQYF.

The chain has TRBV21-1 and TRBJ2-3. TRBV21-1 is classified as a pseudogene. This CDR3 is 15 amino acids long. CDR3 sequence reads: CASSKRQANTDTQYF. In DNA form, the CDR3 reads TGTGCCAGCAGCAAGAGGCAGGCGAACACAGATACGCAGTATTTT.

The chain uses TRBV27 and TRBJ1-5; 12 bases agree with TRBD1. The CDR3 spans 17 residues. With 4 bases clipped from V and 1 base from J, the junction kept 5 bases outside the gene matches. CDR1 is MNHEY and CDR2 is SMNVEV in the germline V gene (reference sequence). The CDR3 nucleotides read TGTGCCAGCAGTTCCGGGACAGGGGGCTGGAGCAATCAGCCCCAGCATTTT. Translation gives CASSSGTGGWSNQPQHF.

The chain carries TRBV19 and TRBJ1-1; D is unclear. Germline-derived CDR1 and CDR2 are LNHDA and SQIVND (reference sequence). V was pared by 7 bases and J by 1 base, with 10 bases between. CDR3 length: 13 residues. The CDR3 spells CASKDRANTEAFF. The CDR3 nucleotides read TGTGCCAGTAAGGACCGCGCGAACACTGAAGCTTTCTTT. The full variable domain, rest sourced from reference TRBV19 and TRBJ1-1, is DGGITQSPKYLFRKEGQNVTLSCEQNLNHDAMYWYRQDPGQGLRLIYYSQIVNDFQKGDIAEGYSVSREKKESFPLTVTSAQKNPTAFYLCASKDRANTEAFFGQGTRLTVV.

For this clone: Different DNA sequences within this sample yield the same CDR3. V gene TRBV7-2 combines with J gene TRBJ2-2; D is unresolved. Between the trimmed V and J ends, which lost 0 bases and 4 bases, there was a span of 3 bases. Germline loops: CDR1 SGHTA, CDR2 FQGNSA. The CDR3 covers 13 residues. As DNA, the CDR3 is TGTGCCAGCAGCTTAGCGCCCACCGGGGAGCTGTTTTTT. The encoded protein is CASSLAPTGELFF.

J is TRBJ1-3 and V is TRBV11-2; D is undetermined. Deletions cut 1 base from V and 4 bases from J, with 11 bases between. The CDR3 is 15 amino acids. From germline, CDR1 is SGHAT and CDR2 FQNNGV. CDR3 nucleotides: TGTGCCAGCAGCTTAGGTACCCTGAGCGGAAACACCATATATTTT. Protein sequence: CASSLGTLSGNTIYF.

The rearrangement uses TRBV18 and TRBJ1-4; 8 bases are a match to TRBD1. The junction had 17 bases not matched to a gene; V was cut back by 3 bases and J by 8 bases. The CDR3 covers 18 residues. Germline V gene sequence: CDR1 KGHSH, CDR2 LQKENI. This CDR3 is CASSPILGTGSKEEKLFF. CDR3 sequence (DNA): TGTGCCAGCTCACCGATACTCGGGACAGGTAGCAAGGAGGAAAAACTGTTTTTT.

J is TRBJ2-6 and V is TRBV5-1, with D tentatively TRBD1 or TRBD2 (5 bases each). V was cut by 4 bases and J by 0 bases, with 8 bases left in between. The CDR3 totals 15 residues. Per the germline V gene, CDR1 is SGHRS and CDR2 is YFSETQ. CDR3 DNA sequence: TGCGCCAGCAGCCAGAGGGGCTCTGGGGCCAACGTCCTGACTTTC. Protein sequence: CASSQRGSGANVLTF.